A selection of T cell receptor beta chains follows, all from one sample in a study of T cell responses to AZD1222 COVID-19 vaccine. Repertoires were generated with immunoSEQ multiplex PCR, while TCRdb's copy carries only in-frame clones and drops some. The sample records about 85,000 clones, about 88% being singletons. Sequenced material: peripheral blood, taken on day 0 of AZD1222 vaccination. Receptor source: an adult in good health. Both conserved end residues are part of each CDR3. A D gene is named only where the DNA matches it firmly. The size of a clone is reported for some rows only, either as once, few or many, or as a class for expanded clones.

size	D	J	V	CDR3	DNA
NA	TRBD2	TRBJ2-7	TRBV7-2	CASSPGLVGEQYF	TGTGCCAGCAGCCCGGGACTAGTTGGCGAGCAGTACTTC
NA	NA	TRBJ1-2	TRBV18	CASSPPLTGKGGYTF	TGTGCCAGCTCACCGCCGCTGACGGGGAAAGGTGGCTACACCTTC
NA	NA	TRBJ1-2	TRBV27	CASSLFRYYGYTF	TGTGCCAGCAGTTTATTTAGGTACTATGGCTACACCTTC
once	NA	TRBJ1-4	TRBV10-3	CAIAGGANEKLFF	TGTGCCATCGCGGGTGGTGCTAATGAAAAACTGTTTTTT
NA	NA	TRBJ2-7	TRBV27	CASRRGQFYEQYF	TGTGCCAGCAGACGTGGACAGTTTTACGAGCAGTACTTC
once	TRBD2	TRBJ2-7	TRBV29-1	CSVEDPKSGSSYEQYF	TGCAGCGTTGAAGATCCGAAGAGCGGGAGCTCCTACGAGCAGTACTTC
NA	NA	TRBJ2-2	TRBV6-5	CASNPAGADTGELFF	TGTGCCAGCAACCCTGCCGGGGCTGACACCGGGGAGCTGTTTTTT
NA	NA	TRBJ2-2	TRBV11-2	CASSPDSLELFF	TGTGCCAGCAGCCCGGACTCTCTGGAGCTGTTTTTT
NA	TRBD2	TRBJ2-2	TRBV7-9	CASSLKLADTGELFF	TGTGCCAGCAGCTTGAAACTAGCGGACACCGGGGAGCTGTTTTTT
NA	NA	TRBJ1-5	TRBV5-6	CASSLKGRGGQPQHF	TGTGCCAGCAGCTTGAAGGGCAGGGGCGGTCAGCCCCAGCATTTT
NA	NA	TRBJ2-5	TRBV7-8	CASSRIRDQETQYF	TGTGCCAGCAGCCGGATCAGGGACCAAGAGACCCAGTACTTC
NA	NA	TRBJ1-2	TRBV6-1	CASSEAYGALSYGYTF	TGTGCCAGCAGTGAAGCTTACGGGGCGTTAAGCTATGGCTACACCTTC
NA	NA	TRBJ2-5	TRBV19	CASSRLDSARAQYF	TGTGCCAGTAGTCGCCTGGACAGTGCGCGGGCCCAGTACTTC
once	NA	TRBJ1-4	TRBV6-5	CASTYTGRGSEKLFF	TGTGCCAGCACCTACACTGGGAGGGGGAGTGAAAAACTGTTTTTT
NA	NA	TRBJ2-1	TRBV28	CASSFEEIGYNEQFF	TGTGCCAGCAGTTTCGAAGAGATCGGGTACAATGAGCAGTTCTTC
NA	NA	TRBJ2-1	TRBV27	CASSSSLGGVGYNEQFF	TGTGCCAGCAGTTCCTCTTTAGGGGGAGTCGGCTACAATGAGCAGTTCTTC
NA	NA	TRBJ2-1	TRBV2	CASIRETLSDEQFF	TGTGCCAGCATACGGGAGACCCTGAGCGATGAGCAGTTCTTC
NA	TRBD1	TRBJ2-7	TRBV6-5	CASSSHSGTANYEQYF	TGTGCCAGCAGTTCTCACTCCGGGACAGCTAACTACGAGCAGTACTTC
NA	TRBD1	TRBJ1-1	TRBV4-2	CASSPGSGQGETEAFF	TGTGCCAGCAGCCCAGGTTCCGGACAGGGTGAGACTGAAGCTTTCTTT
NA	TRBD1	TRBJ1-1	TRBV5-1	CASRLWTGNTEAFF	TGCGCCAGCAGACTCTGGACAGGGAACACTGAAGCTTTCTTT
NA	TRBD2	TRBJ2-7	TRBV19	CASSLAGGPYEQYF	TGTGCCAGTAGTTTAGCGGGCGGTCCTTACGAGCAGTACTTC
NA	NA	TRBJ1-6	TRBV5-5	CASSLVAYNSPLHF	TGTGCCAGCAGCTTGGTGGCCTATAATTCACCCCTCCACTTT
NA	NA	TRBJ1-1	TRBV5-4	CASSLASEGTEAFF	TGTGCCAGCAGCTTGGCCTCAGAGGGGACTGAAGCTTTCTTT
NA	NA	TRBJ1-6	TRBV11-1	CASTLLSDSPLHF	TGTGCCAGCACCCTGCTGAGCGACTCACCCCTCCACTTT
NA	NA	TRBJ1-3	TRBV28	CATRTNSGNTIYF	TGTGCAACGCGGACGAACTCTGGAAACACCATATATTTT
NA	NA	TRBJ2-1	TRBV2	CASKGREQFF	TGTGCCAGCAAAGGTCGTGAGCAGTTCTTC
NA	NA	TRBJ2-1	TRBV7-9	CASSLEAFYENEQFF	TGTGCCAGCAGCTTAGAAGCGTTTTACGAAAATGAGCAGTTCTTC
NA	TRBD1	TRBJ1-5	TRBV7-2	CASSQRTGRDQPQHF	TGTGCCAGCAGCCAGAGGACAGGGAGGGATCAGCCCCAGCATTTT
NA	TRBD1	TRBJ1-4	TRBV9	CASSAETGTREKLFF	TGTGCCAGCAGCGCCGAGACAGGGACTCGGGAAAAACTGTTTTTT
NA	TRBD1	TRBJ1-2	TRBV7-9	CASRQRDSYGGTF	TGTGCCAGCAGGCAAAGGGACAGCTACGGGGGCACCTTC
NA	NA	TRBJ1-4	TRBV5-1	CASSRKGRNEKLFF	TGCGCCAGCAGCCGAAAGGGACGGAATGAAAAACTGTTTTTT
NA	NA	TRBJ1-4	TRBV2	CASSGDARDEKLFF	TGTGCCAGCAGTGGGGATGCAAGGGATGAAAAACTGTTTTTT
NA	TRBD2	TRBJ2-3	TRBV12-5	CASALAGGRTDTQYF	TGTGCTAGTGCCCTAGCGGGAGGGCGCACAGATACGCAGTATTTT
NA	NA	TRBJ1-1	TRBV6-5	CASSPWTLGGAFF	TGTGCCAGCAGTCCTTGGACCCTTGGGGGAGCTTTCTTT
NA	NA	TRBJ2-1	TRBV28	CASTAGGLGDNEQFF	TGTGCCAGCACCGCTGGAGGGTTAGGGGACAATGAGCAGTTCTTC
NA	TRBD2	TRBJ2-3	TRBV6-5	CATLPRTSGTDTQYF	TGTGCCACCCTCCCCAGGACTAGCGGCACAGATACGCAGTATTTT
NA	NA	TRBJ1-1	TRBV19	CASSIPPRNEAFF	TGTGCCAGTAGCATCCCCCCGAGGAATGAAGCTTTCTTT
NA	NA	TRBJ1-6	TRBV28	CASRPWEGMNSPLHF	TGTGCCAGCAGACCCTGGGAGGGGATGAATTCACCCCTCCACTTT
medium-sized	TRBD2	TRBJ2-1	TRBV19	CASSMVWTSGNEQFF	TGTGCCAGTAGTATGGTGTGGACTAGCGGCAATGAGCAGTTCTTC
NA	TRBD2	TRBJ2-1	TRBV28	CASSLSLAGAYNEQFF	TGTGCCAGCAGCCTGAGCTTAGCGGGAGCCTACAATGAGCAGTTCTTC
NA	NA	TRBJ2-3	TRBV6-1	CASSESTPDTQYF	TGTGCCAGCAGTGAATCTACCCCAGATACGCAGTATTTT
NA	TRBD1	TRBJ2-7	TRBV7-6	CASSDRGSYEQYF	TGTGCCAGCAGCGACAGGGGGAGCTACGAGCAGTACTTC
once	TRBD1	TRBJ1-2	TRBV11-1	CASSSTGTGDGYTF	TGTGCCAGCAGCTCGACAGGGACCGGGGATGGCTACACCTTC
NA	TRBD1	TRBJ2-7	TRBV19	CASRDRQTYEQYF	TGTGCCAGTCGGGACAGGCAAACCTACGAGCAGTACTTC
NA	NA	TRBJ2-1	TRBV28	CASSLGGSRNNEQFF	TGTGCCAGCAGTTTAGGGGGAAGCCGAAACAATGAGCAGTTCTTC
NA	NA	TRBJ1-5	TRBV2	CASSEGSGINQPQHF	TGTGCCAGCAGTGAGGGGTCAGGCATCAATCAGCCCCAGCATTTT
NA	TRBD2	TRBJ2-2	TRBV7-9	CASSPTSGGAVRSGELFF	TGTGCCAGCAGCCCGACTAGCGGGGGGGCCGTGAGGTCCGGGGAGCTGTTTTTT
NA	TRBD1	TRBJ2-7	TRBV7-3	CASSLSGGDYEQYF	TGTGCCAGCAGCTTATCAGGGGGTGACTACGAGCAGTACTTC
few	NA	TRBJ2-1	TRBV6-4	CASSTGNNEQFF	TGTGCCAGCAGTACAGGGAACAATGAGCAGTTCTTC
NA	TRBD1	TRBJ2-7	TRBV4-1	CASSPRGSSYEQYF	TGCGCCAGCAGCCCCAGGGGGAGCTCCTACGAGCAGTACTTC
NA	NA	TRBJ1-5	TRBV28	CASSLAPNDQPQHF	TGTGCCAGCAGTTTAGCACCCAACGATCAGCCCCAGCATTTT
NA	NA	TRBJ2-2	TRBV21-1	CASSKRVRGRGTGELFF	TGTGCCAGCAGCAAACGGGTCAGGGGGCGGGGCACCGGGGAGCTGTTTTTT
once	NA	TRBJ1-6	TRBV28	CASSRLRANTVNSPLHF	TGTGCCAGCAGCCGTCTCAGGGCAAACACTGTTAATTCACCCCTCCACTTT
NA	TRBD2	TRBJ2-1	TRBV11-2	CASSTAGGTYNEQFF	TGTGCCAGCAGCACAGCGGGGGGCACCTACAATGAGCAGTTCTTC
NA	NA	TRBJ2-2	TRBV30	CAWSQDETGELFF	TGTGCCTGGAGCCAAGACGAAACCGGGGAGCTGTTTTTT